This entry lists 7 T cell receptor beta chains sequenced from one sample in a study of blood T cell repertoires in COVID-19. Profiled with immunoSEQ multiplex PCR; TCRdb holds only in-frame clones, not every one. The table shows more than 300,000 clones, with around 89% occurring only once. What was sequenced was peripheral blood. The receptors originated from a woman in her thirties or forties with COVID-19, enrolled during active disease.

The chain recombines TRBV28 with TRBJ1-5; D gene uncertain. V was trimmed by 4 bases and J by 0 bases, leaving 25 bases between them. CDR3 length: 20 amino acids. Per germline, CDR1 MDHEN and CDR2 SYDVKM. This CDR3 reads CASSSPLPVPEGYSNQPQHF. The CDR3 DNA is TGTGCCAGCAGTTCCCCGTTACCGGTGCCCGAGGGCTATAGCAATCAGCCCCAGCATTTT.

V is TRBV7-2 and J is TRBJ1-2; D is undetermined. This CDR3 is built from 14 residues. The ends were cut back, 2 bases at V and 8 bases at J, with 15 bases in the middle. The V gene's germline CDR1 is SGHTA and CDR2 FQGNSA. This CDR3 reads CASSLIREGDGYTF. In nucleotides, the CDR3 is TGTGCCAGCAGCTTAATTCGGGAAGGCGACGGCTACACCTTC.

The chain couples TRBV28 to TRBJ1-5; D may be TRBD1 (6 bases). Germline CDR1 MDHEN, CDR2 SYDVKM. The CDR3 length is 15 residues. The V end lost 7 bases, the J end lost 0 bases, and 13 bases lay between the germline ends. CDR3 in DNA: TGTGCCAGCAACCACAGGGCCGTTAGCAATCAGCCCCAGCATTTT. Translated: CASNHRAVSNQPQHF.

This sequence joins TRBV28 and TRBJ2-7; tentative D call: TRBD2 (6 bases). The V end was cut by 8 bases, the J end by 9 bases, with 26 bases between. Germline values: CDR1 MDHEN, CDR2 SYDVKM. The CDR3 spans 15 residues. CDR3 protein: CASRTPGTLPILQYF. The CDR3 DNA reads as TGTGCCAGCCGTACCCCCGGGACTCTCCCAATCCTGCAGTACTTC.

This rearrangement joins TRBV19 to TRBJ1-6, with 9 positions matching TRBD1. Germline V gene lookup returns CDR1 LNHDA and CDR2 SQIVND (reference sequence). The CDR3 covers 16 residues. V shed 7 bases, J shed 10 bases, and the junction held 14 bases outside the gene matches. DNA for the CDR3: TGTGCCAGTACCAACGAACCGGGACAGGGAATATCACCCCTCCACTTT. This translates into CASTNEPGQGISPLHF.

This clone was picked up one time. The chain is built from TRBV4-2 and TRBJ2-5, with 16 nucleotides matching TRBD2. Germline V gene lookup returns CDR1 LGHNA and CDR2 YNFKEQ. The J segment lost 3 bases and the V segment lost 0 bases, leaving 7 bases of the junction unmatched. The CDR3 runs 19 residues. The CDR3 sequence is CASSQDSVGTSGGEETQYF. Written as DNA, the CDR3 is TGTGCCAGCAGCCAAGATAGTGTTGGGACTAGCGGGGGGGAAGAGACCCAGTACTTC.

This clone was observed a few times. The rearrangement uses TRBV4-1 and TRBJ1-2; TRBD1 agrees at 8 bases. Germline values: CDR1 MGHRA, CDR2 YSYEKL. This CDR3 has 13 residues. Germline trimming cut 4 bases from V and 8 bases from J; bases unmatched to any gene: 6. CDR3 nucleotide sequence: TGCGCCAGCAGCCCAGTCAGGGGGCTGGGCTACACCTTC. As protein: CASSPVRGLGYTF.